This T cell receptor (beta chain) was obtained from a study of blood T cell repertoires in COVID-19. Study context: Samples came from the United States, Italy and Spain, spanning acute and convalescent COVID-19. Sample material is recorded as cDNA or gDNA derived from T cells, B-cell-depleted T cells, or PBMCs.

Germline V gene sequence: CDR1 SGDLS, CDR2 YYNGEE. J lost 5 bases, V lost 4 bases, and 11 bases had no gene match. The length of the CDR3 is 16 residues. Clones were sequenced by immunoSEQ multiplex PCR, and TCRdb holds only the in-frame ones, with some missing. The sample lists hundreds of thousands of clones; around 90% were seen once. Participant-given clinical history determined each cohort assignment. Either two negative PCRs, clearance, or symptom resolution qualified Cohort 3 donors as recovered. This receptor was identified in a woman aged 45-60 years who had recovered from COVID-19. The sequenced material came from PBMCs or T cells enriched from blood (not recorded which). The chain recombines TRBV9 with TRBJ2-2; 7 bases agree with TRBD2. CDR3 in amino acids: CASSLSLAEATGELFF. The CDR3, as DNA: TGTGCCAGCAGCTTAAGTCTAGCGGAGGCGACCGGGGAGCTGTTTTTT.